The sequence of this T cell receptor (beta chain) was determined in a study of control samples from healthy donors and cancer patients. This table comes from immunoSEQ multiplex PCR, and its TCRdb copy is limited to in-frame clones, with some not included. The sample carries roughly 130,000 clones, more than 80% recorded once. The receptor was isolated from a man aged 18 to 30 in good health. The sequencing input was blood.

The CDR3 sequence is CASSLGRMGGRNTGELFF. The CDR3 DNA follows: TGTGCCAGCAGCTTAGGCCGCATGGGCGGGAGAAACACCGGGGAGCTGTTTTTT. The rearrangement uses TRBV13 and TRBJ2-2; 7 bases are a match to TRBD2. The CDR3 length is 18 residues. V dropped 0 bases and J dropped 2; count of bases not matched to a gene: 9. The V gene's germline CDR1 is PRHDT and CDR2 FYEKMQ (reference sequence).